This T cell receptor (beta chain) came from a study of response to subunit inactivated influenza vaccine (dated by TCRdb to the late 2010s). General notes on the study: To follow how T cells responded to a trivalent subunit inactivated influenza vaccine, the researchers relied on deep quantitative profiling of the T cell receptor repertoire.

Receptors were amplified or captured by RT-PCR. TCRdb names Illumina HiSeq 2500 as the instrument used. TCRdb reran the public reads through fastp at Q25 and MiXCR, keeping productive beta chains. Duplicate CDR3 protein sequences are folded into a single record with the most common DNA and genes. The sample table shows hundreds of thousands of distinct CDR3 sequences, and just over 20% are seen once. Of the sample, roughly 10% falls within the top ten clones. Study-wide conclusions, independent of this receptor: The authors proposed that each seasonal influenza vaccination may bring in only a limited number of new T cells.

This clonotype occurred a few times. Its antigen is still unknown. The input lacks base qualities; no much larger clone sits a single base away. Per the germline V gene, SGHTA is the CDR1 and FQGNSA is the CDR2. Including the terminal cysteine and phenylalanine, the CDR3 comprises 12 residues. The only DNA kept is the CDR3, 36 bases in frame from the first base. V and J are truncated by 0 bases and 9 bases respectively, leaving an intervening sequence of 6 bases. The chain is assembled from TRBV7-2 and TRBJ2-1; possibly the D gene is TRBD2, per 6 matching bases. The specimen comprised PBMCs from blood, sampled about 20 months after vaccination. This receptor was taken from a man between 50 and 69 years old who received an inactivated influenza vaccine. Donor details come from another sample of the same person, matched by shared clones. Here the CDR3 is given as CASSLAGGEQFF. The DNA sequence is TGTGCCAGCAGCTTAGCGGGGGGTGAGCAGTTCTTC.